These 9 T cell receptor beta chains share one sample of origin, sequenced in a study of shared clonotypes between healthy human individuals. The naive CD8 fraction comprised CD45RO-negative cells positively selected for CCR7 and excluded terminally differentiated effector memory CD45RA+ cells. This table comes from immunoSEQ multiplex PCR, and its TCRdb copy is limited to in-frame clones, with some not included. Found here are about 820,000 clones, around 93% of them singletons; the top ten hold 24%. Sequenced input: naive CD8+ T cells sorted from blood. Source of these receptors: a man aged 25 to 40 in good health.

The chain joins TRBV30 to TRBJ2-2, with TRBD1 matching over 9 bases. Per the germline V gene, CDR1 is GTSNPN and CDR2 is SVGIG (reference sequence). V trimming: 8 bases; J trimming: 4 bases; junction bases outside the gene matches: 11. The CDR3 has 15 residues. The CDR3 region has the DNA TGTGCCGGACGGAAGGGGACAGGGACCACCGGGGAGCTGTTTTTT. Protein sequence: CAGRKGTGTTGELFF.

This clone was seen only once. The chain joins TRBV28 to TRBJ2-1, with 7 bases identical to TRBD1. J lost 4 bases, V lost 8 bases, and 11 bases had no gene match. This CDR3 has 15 amino acids. Looked up from germline, CDR1 is MDHEN and CDR2 is SYDVKM. CDR3 protein: CASALLQGIYNEQFF. As DNA, the CDR3 is TGTGCCAGCGCCCTCCTACAGGGGATATACAATGAGCAGTTCTTC.

V gene TRBV13 combines with J gene TRBJ2-1, with D uncertain. CDR3 size: 13 residues. Trimming left V 2 bases short and J 6 bases short, with 8 bases between. Per the germline V gene, CDR1 is PRHDT and CDR2 is FYEKMQ (reference sequence). The CDR3 loop reads CASSLMATNEQFF. Here the CDR3 DNA reads TGTGCCAGCAGCTTAATGGCTACCAATGAGCAGTTCTTC.

The genes are TRBV5-1 and TRBJ2-7, with 9 positions matching TRBD2. The CDR3 spans 15 residues. V was pared by 1 base and J by 6 bases, with 8 bases of the junction left unmatched. Germline V gene sequence: CDR1 SGHRS, CDR2 YFSETQ. CDR3 protein: CASSLLGTSLSEQYF. CDR3 nucleotides: TGCGCCAGCAGCTTGCTCGGGACTAGCTTGAGCGAGCAGTACTTC.

The chain joins TRBV14 to TRBJ1-2; 7 bases are shared with TRBD1. After removal of 0 bases from V and 5 bases from J, the junction contained 12 bases not matched to a gene. The CDR3 consists of 17 residues. The V gene's germline CDR1 is SGHDN and CDR2 FVKESK. CDR3 sequence (DNA): TGTGCCAGCAGCCAAGATGATACGACAGGGCGTACTTATGGCTACACCTTC. Its translation: CASSQDDTTGRTYGYTF.

With respect to this clone: Other DNA sequences within the sample encode an identical CDR3. J is TRBJ1-5 and V is TRBV27, with D tentatively TRBD1 (5 bases). Germline assignment: CDR1 MNHEY and CDR2 SMNVEV (reference sequence). This CDR3 region has 14 residues. Between the trimmed V and J ends, which lost 3 bases and 2 bases, there was a span of 8 bases. Here the CDR3 reads CASSFGAGNQPQHF. The CDR3 DNA reads TGTGCCAGCAGTTTTGGGGCAGGCAATCAGCCCCAGCATTTT.

The chain couples TRBV4-1 to TRBJ1-2; TRBD1 might be the D (5 bases). The CDR3 consists of 15 residues. Deletions cut 4 bases from V and 4 bases from J, with 16 bases between. CDR1 is MGHRA, CDR2 YSYEKL, per germline. The CDR3: CASSPPAGETYGYTF. Written as DNA, the CDR3 is TGCGCCAGCAGCCCACCCGCGGGGGAGACCTATGGCTACACCTTC.

A single count supports this clone. The CDR3 is CASSSDRRASGANVLTF. CDR3 sequence (DNA): TGTGCCAGTAGTTCGGACAGGAGAGCCTCTGGGGCCAACGTCCTGACTTTC. The chain is built from TRBV19 and TRBJ2-6, with TRBD1 matching over 7 bases. CDR3 size: 17 residues. The germline V gene encodes CDR1 LNHDA and CDR2 SQIVND (reference sequence). The J segment lost 0 bases and the V segment lost 5 bases, leaving 7 bases of the junction unmatched.

The chain joins TRBV19 to TRBJ2-7; 9 bases are shared with TRBD2. The trim removed 3 bases at V and 3 bases at J, leaving 6 bases unmatched. There are 15 residues in the CDR3. Germline-derived CDR1 and CDR2 are LNHDA and SQIVND (reference sequence). In DNA form, the CDR3 reads TGTGCCAGTAGTATGGCTAGCGGGACCCGCTACGAGCAGTACTTC. Its protein is CASSMASGTRYEQYF.